This section outlines one T cell receptor beta chain sequence together with its context. Cohort assignment relied on participant-reported clinical history. TCRdb's table, derived via immunoSEQ multiplex PCR, lists solely in-frame clones and lacks some. The sample lists a few hundred thousand clones, over 75% occurring once. The data were taken from a study of blood T cell repertoires in COVID-19. The sequenced sample consisted of PBMCs or T cells enriched from blood (not recorded which). The source of this sequence is a man aged 25 to 45 who had recovered from COVID-19.

CDR3 sequence (DNA): TGTGCCAGCAGTCCAGGACAGGGGAGCACCGGGGAGCTGTTTTTT. Encoded protein: CASSPGQGSTGELFF. The chain carries TRBV7-9 and TRBJ2-2, with 9 bases that match TRBD1. The J segment lost 4 bases and the V segment lost 6 bases, leaving 6 bases of the junction unmatched. The germline gives CDR1 SEHNR, CDR2 FQNEAQ (reference sequence). This CDR3 has 15 amino acids.